The entry that follows covers one T cell receptor (beta chain) sequence. The same CDR3 arises from other DNA sequences in this sample as well. The sample comes from a study of control samples from healthy donors and cancer patients. V dropped 8 bases and J dropped 2 bases, with 11 bases sitting between them. The germline V gene encodes CDR1 KGHDR and CDR2 SFDVKD. This CDR3 contains 13 residues. Assay used: immunoSEQ multiplex PCR; TCRdb lists only in-frame clones, some missing. The table has about 89,000 clones, about 84% seen once; the top ten hold around 2.1%. The gene calls are TRBV24-1 and TRBJ1-2, with D uncertain. This clonotype was sampled from a woman aged 40 to 50 in good health. The specimen sequenced was blood. The CDR3: CATKGTENYGYTF. The CDR3 nucleotides are TGTGCCACCAAGGGTACCGAGAACTATGGCTACACCTTC.